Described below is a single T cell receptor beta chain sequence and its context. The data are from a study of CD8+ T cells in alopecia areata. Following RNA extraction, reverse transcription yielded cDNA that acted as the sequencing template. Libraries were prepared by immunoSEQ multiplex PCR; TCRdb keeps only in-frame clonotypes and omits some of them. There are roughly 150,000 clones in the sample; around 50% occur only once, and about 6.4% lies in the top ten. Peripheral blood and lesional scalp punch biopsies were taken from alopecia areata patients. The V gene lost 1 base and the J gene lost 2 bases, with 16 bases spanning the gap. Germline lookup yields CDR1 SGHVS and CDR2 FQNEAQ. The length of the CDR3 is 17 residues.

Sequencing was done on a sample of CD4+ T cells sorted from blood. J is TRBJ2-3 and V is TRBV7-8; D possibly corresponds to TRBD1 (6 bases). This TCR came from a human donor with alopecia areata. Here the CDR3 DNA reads TGTGCCAGCAGCTTAGAGGGACATCCACATTTCACAGATACGCAGTATTTT. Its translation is CASSLEGHPHFTDTQYF. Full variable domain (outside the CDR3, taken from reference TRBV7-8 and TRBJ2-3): GAGVSQSPRYKVAKRGQDVALRCDPISGHVSLFWYQQALGQGPEFLTYFQNEAQLDKSGLPSDRFFAERPEGSVSTLKIQRTQQEDSAVYLCASSLEGHPHFTDTQYFGPGTRLTVL.